This TCR beta chain derives from a study of blood T cell repertoires in COVID-19. Study-wide context: Spain, Italy and the United States supplied samples that represented acute and convalescent COVID-19. In each case, the material was cDNA or gDNA derived from T cells, B-cell-depleted T cells, or PBMCs.

Per the authors' pipeline: Amplified reference gene primers provided the basis for estimating nucleated cell counts. This table comes from immunoSEQ multiplex PCR, and its TCRdb copy is limited to in-frame clones, with some not included. That table supplies the V and J calls and clone size; D and trimming were determined from the DNA. The table includes just over 650,000 clones, over 80% detected once. V lost 4 bases to trimming and J lost 6 bases, with 11 bases between them. This CDR3 region has 14 residues. The germline gives CDR1 SGHRS, CDR2 YFSETQ. The origin of this receptor is a woman aged 18-29 years with acute or convalescent COVID-19. Sample: peripheral blood. The rearrangement joins TRBV5-1 to TRBJ1-6; the D is unclear. CDR3 DNA sequence: TGCGCCAGCAGCACTAATAGACCTAATTCACCCCTCCACTTT. It codes for CASSTNRPNSPLHF.